This T cell receptor (beta chain) was identified in a study of blood T cell repertoires in COVID-19. About the study: COVID-19 samples collected from the United States, Italy and Spain covered acute and convalescent phases. Sources were T cells, B-cell-depleted T cells, or PBMCs; the material itself was cDNA or gDNA.

Per the original methods: How many nucleated cells were present was estimated from reference gene primer amplification. The method was immunoSEQ multiplex PCR; TCRdb's version includes in-frame clones alone and lacks a portion of them. The DNA gave D and trimming, while V, J and clone size come from that table. The table records some 140,000 clones, approximately 85% of them present only once. This CDR3 spans 17 amino acids. V shed 5 bases, J shed 5 bases, and the junction held 11 bases outside the gene matches. CDR1 and CDR2 from the germline V gene are MNHEY and SMNVEV (reference sequence). The sample holds one count of this clone.

This sequence was found in a man aged 55 to 70 with COVID-19, enrolled during active disease. Sequenced material: peripheral blood. V and J are TRBV27 and TRBJ2-5, with 13 bases that match TRBD2. DNA of the CDR3: TGTGCCAGCAGTCCCCGGGGACTAGCGGGATTTGCCGAGACCCAGTACTTC. Amino acids: CASSPRGLAGFAETQYF.